Listed here are 27 T cell receptor beta chains from one sample, sequenced in a study of blood T cell repertoires in COVID-19. Using immunoSEQ multiplex PCR, the repertoire was profiled, and TCRdb retains in-frame clones only, with some absent. Of 110,000 or so clones in the sample, about 75% were seen once. The specimen sequenced was peripheral blood. Source of these receptors: a woman in her 70s with acute or convalescent COVID-19.

V and J are TRBV28 and TRBJ1-2; D may be TRBD1 (5 bases). From germline, CDR1 is MDHEN and CDR2 SYDVKM. Trimming removed 5 bases at V and 7 bases at J, with 17 bases between. The length of the CDR3 is 14 residues. Written as DNA, the CDR3 is TGTGCCAGCAGTGACCCCTCCAGGGTTAGTGGCTACACCTTC. Its protein is CASSDPSRVSGYTF.

The V and J genes are TRBV6-6 and TRBJ1-1, with D perhaps matching TRBD1 (5 bases). This CDR3 has 13 amino acids. With 8 bases removed from V and 3 bases from J, the gap between germline ends came to 13 bases. Germline CDR1 is MNHNY and CDR2 is SVGAGI (reference sequence). CDR3 nucleotides: TGTGCCAGCGTATTCAGGGAGGACACTGAAGCTTTCTTT. Protein product: CASVFREDTEAFF.

V and J are TRBV2 and TRBJ2-5, with 7 bases identical to TRBD1. The CDR3 contains 13 residues. Germline assignment: CDR1 SNHLY and CDR2 FYNNEI. The trim removed 4 bases at V and 5 bases at J, leaving 4 bases unmatched. The CDR3 protein is CASSGDSQETQYF. The DNA for the CDR3 is TGTGCCAGCAGTGGGGACAGCCAGGAGACCCAGTACTTC.

The gene calls are TRBV7-7 and TRBJ2-1, with a possible D match to TRBD2 (7 bases). Per germline, CDR1 SSHAT and CDR2 FNYEAQ (reference sequence). Between the trimmed V and J ends, which lost 5 bases and 9 bases, there was a span of 23 bases. This CDR3 comprises 16 residues. This CDR3 is CASSATARGAGGEQFF. In nucleotides, the CDR3 is TGTGCCAGCAGCGCGACCGCCCGGGGGGCGGGTGGTGAGCAGTTCTTC.

A few counts support this clone. The chain combines TRBV6-5 with TRBJ1-2, with D unclear. V was clipped by 6 bases and J by 3 bases, with 14 bases between them. The germline CDR1 and CDR2 sequences are MNHEY and SVGAGI. The CDR3 totals 14 residues. The CDR3: CASSQGLTDYGYTF. DNA for the CDR3: TGTGCCAGCAGCCAAGGACTGACCGACTATGGCTACACCTTC.

This clone was found many times. The chain uses TRBV4-2 and TRBJ2-2; 9 nucleotides line up with TRBD2. CDR3 length: 17 residues. The V gene end was trimmed by 0 bases and the J gene end by 4 bases; junction bases not matched to a gene: 6. From germline, CDR1 is LGHNA and CDR2 YNFKEQ. CDR3 sequence: CASSQDWSGGITGELFF. CDR3 nucleotide sequence: TGTGCCAGCAGCCAAGATTGGAGCGGGGGGATCACCGGGGAGCTGTTTTTT.

This clone has only a few counts. The V and J genes are TRBV4-3 and TRBJ1-2; D perhaps matches TRBD1 (5 bases). V was cut by 2 bases and J by 3 bases, with 13 bases left in between. This CDR3 has 15 residues. CDR1 is LGHNA, CDR2 YSLEER, per germline. CDR3 loop: CASSQSISGDYGYTF. CDR3 in DNA: TGCGCCAGCAGCCAAAGTATCTCGGGGGACTATGGCTACACCTTC.

V and J are TRBV18 and TRBJ1-1, with 7 bases aligning to TRBD1. After removal of 3 bases from V and 1 base from J, the junction contained 20 bases not matched to a gene. Germline CDR1 and CDR2: KGHSH and LQKENI. CDR3 size: 20 residues. The CDR3 region has the DNA TGTGCCAGCTCACCGTTCCACAATAAAGAGACAGGGAGTAGGAACACTGAAGCTTTCTTT. Its translation: CASSPFHNKETGSRNTEAFF.

The V gene is TRBV7-9, the J gene TRBJ2-3, with TRBD2 as a possible D gene (6 bases). CDR1 and CDR2 from the germline V gene are SEHNR and FQNEAQ (reference sequence). CDR3 size: 13 residues. The V and J ends lost 6 bases and 0 bases respectively, with 7 bases between them. CDR3 region: CASRAGSTDTQYF. The CDR3, as DNA: TGTGCCAGCAGAGCGGGTAGCACAGATACGCAGTATTTT.

V usage is TRBV7-8 and J usage is TRBJ1-4; the match to TRBD1 covers 9 bases. Germline V gene data show CDR1 as SGHVS and CDR2 as FQNEAQ. The CDR3 spans 16 residues. V shed 0 bases, J shed 8 bases, and the junction held 7 bases outside the gene matches. The CDR3 DNA sequence: TGTGCCAGCAGCTTAGCTGGGACAGGGTCGCAGGAAAAACTGTTTTTT. Its translation is CASSLAGTGSQEKLFF.

This clone was recorded once. V and J are TRBV20-1 and TRBJ1-1; possible D gene TRBD1, 6 bases. Germline CDR1 DFQATT, CDR2 SNEGSKA (reference sequence). The CDR3 is 17 amino acids. The V gene lost 3 bases and the J gene lost 6 bases, with 26 bases spanning the gap. The CDR3: CSASQGGGDLVYAEAFF. DNA for the CDR3: TGCAGTGCTAGTCAGGGAGGGGGGGATTTGGTTTATGCTGAAGCTTTCTTT.

This CDR3 is CASSQDGAGAGYTF. In DNA form, the CDR3 reads TGTGCCAGCAGCCAAGATGGGGCAGGGGCTGGCTACACCTTC. The chain joins TRBV14 to TRBJ1-2; D perhaps matches TRBD1 (6 bases). This CDR3 comprises 14 residues. With 0 bases removed from V and 7 bases from J, the gap between germline ends came to 12 bases. Per germline, CDR1 SGHDN and CDR2 FVKESK.

The V and J genes are TRBV15 and TRBJ1-6; D gene unclear. The germline gives CDR1 LNHNV, CDR2 YYDKDF (reference sequence). The germline V and J ends were trimmed by 1 base and 7 bases, with 14 bases remaining between them. The CDR3 is made up of 16 amino acids. The CDR3 reads CATSRAEGQENSPLHF. CDR3 coding DNA: TGTGCCACCAGCAGAGCAGAGGGTCAGGAGAATTCACCCCTCCACTTT.

This clone was counted only a few times. The chain has TRBV27 and TRBJ1-2; TRBD1 aligns across 8 bases. V was clipped by 7 bases and J by 1 base; unmatched bases: 14. The CDR3 loop spans 17 amino acids. Germline V CDR1 and CDR2: MNHEY, SMNVEV (reference sequence). The CDR3 spells CASTKQSGTGHNYGYTF. CDR3 nucleotides: TGTGCCAGCACCAAACAGTCCGGGACAGGCCATAACTATGGCTACACCTTC.

The chain joins TRBV7-2 to TRBJ2-5, with a tentative D call TRBD1 (5 bases). V was clipped by 5 bases and J by 2 bases, with 27 bases between them. The CDR3 is 19 amino acids. Germline loops: CDR1 SGHTA, CDR2 FQGNSA. In DNA, the CDR3 is TGTGCCAGCAGCGCCAGGGCAGGGAACCCTCGTTGGGTACAAGAGACCCAGTACTTC. Its protein product is CASSARAGNPRWVQETQYF.

The chain recombines TRBV5-6 with TRBJ1-6; possible D gene TRBD1, 5 bases. CDR3 length: 13 residues. Trimming pared 2 bases from V and 10 bases from J, leaving 10 bases between. The germline gives CDR1 SGHDT, CDR2 YYEEEE. CDR3 residues: CASSFTRESPLHF. CDR3 DNA: TGTGCCAGCAGCTTCACCAGGGAATCACCCCTCCACTTT. Combining the CDR3 with reference TRBV5-6 and TRBJ1-6 gives the whole variable domain DAGVTQSPTHLIKTRGQQVTLRCSPKSGHDTVSWYQQALGQGPQFIFQYYEEEERQRGNFPDRFSGHQFPNYSSELNVNALLLGDSALYLCASSFTRESPLHFGNGTRLTVT.

The chain couples TRBV11-2 to TRBJ2-3; a weak D match, TRBD1 (5 bases). The germline gives CDR1 SGHAT, CDR2 FQNNGV. The length of the CDR3 is 15 residues. V was clipped by 1 base and J by 1 base, with 9 bases between them. CDR3 protein: CASSLVQVGTDTQYF. The CDR3 DNA follows: TGTGCCAGCAGCTTAGTACAGGTCGGCACAGATACGCAGTATTTT.

This chain uses TRBV19 with TRBJ1-2; the match to TRBD1 covers 9 bases. J lost 8 bases, V lost 3 bases, and 4 bases had no gene match. Germline CDR1 and CDR2: LNHDA and SQIVND (reference sequence). This CDR3 is built from 13 residues. The CDR3 coding sequence is TGTGCCAGTAGTATGTGGACAGGGGTCGGCTACACCTTC. Translated: CASSMWTGVGYTF.

The chain is built from TRBV19 and TRBJ2-2; possible D gene TRBD1, 6 bases. Trimming cost V 4 bases and J 6 bases, with 12 bases left between them. In germline, CDR1 is LNHDA, CDR2 SQIVND (reference sequence). The CDR3 runs 14 residues. This CDR3 reads CASSSTNRAGELFF. In DNA form, the CDR3 reads TGTGCCAGTAGTAGTACTAACAGGGCCGGGGAGCTGTTTTTT. Filled out from reference TRBV19 and TRBJ2-2, the complete variable domain reads DGGITQSPKYLFRKEGQNVTLSCEQNLNHDAMYWYRQDPGQGLRLIYYSQIVNDFQKGDIAEGYSVSREKKESFPLTVTSAQKNPTAFYLCASSSTNRAGELFFGEGSRLTVL.

The chain has TRBV5-1 and TRBJ1-2; a possible D gene is TRBD1 (6 bases). Germline loops: CDR1 SGHRS, CDR2 YFSETQ. V was shortened by 3 bases and J by 8 bases, with 20 bases between the two germline ends. There are 15 residues in the CDR3. CDR3 in amino acids: CASSYNREGTAGYTF. CDR3 DNA sequence: TGCGCCAGCAGCTACAACAGGGAGGGAACGGCGGGCTACACCTTC. Filled out from reference TRBV5-1 and TRBJ1-2, the complete variable domain reads KAGVTQTPRYLIKTRGQQVTLSCSPISGHRSVSWYQQTPGQGLQFLFEYFSETQRNKGNFPGRFSGRQFSNSRSEMNVSTLELGDSALYLCASSYNREGTAGYTFGSGTRLTVV.

The chain uses TRBV14 and TRBJ1-4; the D is unclear. The length of the CDR3 is 15 residues. The V gene lost 4 bases and the J gene lost 3 bases, with 12 bases spanning the gap. From germline, CDR1 is SGHDN and CDR2 FVKESK. Here the CDR3 reads CASSLQARSNEKLFF. In nucleotides, the CDR3 is TGTGCCAGCAGCCTCCAGGCACGATCTAATGAAAAACTGTTTTTT.

This clone was observed a few times. This chain links TRBV10-3 with TRBJ1-2, with 7 bases identical to TRBD1. The CDR3 covers 13 residues. CDR1 is ENHRY, CDR2 SYGVKD, per germline. The junction had 6 bases not matched to a gene; V was cut back by 2 bases and J by 9 bases. The CDR3 spells CAISEDRVQSYTF. In nucleotides, the CDR3 is TGTGCCATCAGTGAGGACAGGGTCCAGAGCTACACCTTC.

The chain recombines TRBV13 with TRBJ1-3; TRBD1 might be the D (6 bases). Germline assignment: CDR1 PRHDT and CDR2 FYEKMQ (reference sequence). With 7 bases removed from V and 0 bases from J, the gap between germline ends came to 16 bases. The CDR3 contains 16 residues. CDR3 region: CASTYRAPNSGNTIYF. CDR3 DNA sequence: TGTGCCAGCACCTACAGGGCTCCAAACTCTGGAAACACCATATATTTT. Combining the CDR3 with reference TRBV13 and TRBJ1-3 gives the whole variable domain AAGVIQSPRHLIKEKRETATLKCYPIPRHDTVYWYQQGPGQDPQFLISFYEKMQSDKGSIPDRFSAQQFSDYHSELNMSSLELGDSALYFCASTYRAPNSGNTIYFGEGSWLTVV.

Details on this clone: Compared with germline, one end of the junction differs, possibly owing to a read error. This chain links TRBV20-1 with TRBJ1-1; perhaps TRBD1 as D (6 bases). Germline V CDR1 and CDR2: DFQATT, SNEGSKA (reference sequence). The CDR3 runs to 10 residues. In nucleotides, the CDR3 is TGCAGTGCTACGTACCGGGACACTCTCTTT. Encoded protein: CSATYRDTLF.

J is TRBJ1-1 and V is TRBV20-1; D is undetermined. The germline V gene encodes CDR1 DFQATT and CDR2 SNEGSKA (reference sequence). V lost 3 bases and J lost 0, with 14 bases in between. The CDR3 totals 15 residues. CDR3 nucleotide sequence: TGCAGTGCTAGTAGCGATGGTGGAATGAACACTGAAGCTTTCTTT. Encoded protein: CSASSDGGMNTEAFF.

The chain has TRBV7-2 and TRBJ1-2; D possibly corresponds to TRBD1 (6 bases). Trimming cost V 5 bases and J 5 bases, with 12 bases left between them. Germline V gene lookup returns CDR1 SGHTA and CDR2 FQGNSA. The CDR3 loop spans 13 amino acids. CDR3 residues: CASSPPGTYGYTF. The CDR3 DNA sequence: TGTGCCAGCAGCCCCCCCGGGACATATGGCTACACCTTC.

The rearrangement uses TRBV18 and TRBJ1-5; tentatively, D is TRBD1 (6 bases). The CDR3 extends over 15 amino acids. V was trimmed by 6 bases and J by 3 bases, leaving 15 bases between them. Germline-derived CDR1 and CDR2 are KGHSH and LQKENI. For the CDR3, the DNA is TGTGCCAGCTCCCCGGGGCAGGGGCACAATCAGCCCCAGCATTTT. Its translation is CASSPGQGHNQPQHF. Together with reference TRBV18 and TRBJ1-5, the CDR3 gives the full variable domain: NAGVMQNPRHLVRRRGQEARLRCSPMKGHSHVYWYRQLPEEGLKFMVYLQKENIIDESGMPKERFSAEFPKEGPSILRIQQVVRGDSAAYFCASSPGQGHNQPQHFGDGTRLSIL.